Reported below is one TCR beta chain. Its antigen is undetermined. This record comes from a study of T cell responses to AZD1222 COVID-19 vaccine. Study outcomes and limitations: It was only 6 or 7 AZD1222 recipients who were seropositive at baseline. Clonal diversity was possibly underestimated; the donors were predominantly white British and more often female. Mapped onto spike, vaccine-associated CD4 TCRs spanned it and were dominant at 160-218 and 743-854. Two AZD1222 administrations were followed by greater Spike-specific TCR breadth and depth.

In germline, CDR1 is LGHDT, CDR2 YNNKEL (reference sequence). The CDR3 length is 13 residues. Trimming removed 3 bases at V and 5 bases at J, with 8 bases between. Assay used: immunoSEQ multiplex PCR; TCRdb lists only in-frame clones, some missing. Among about 82,000 clones listed, about nine tenths were seen once. The chain carries TRBV3-1 (or the pseudogene TRBV3-2) and TRBJ1-5; no clear D gene. The TCR comes from an adult in good health. Sequences were derived from peripheral blood, sampled on day 0 of AZD1222 vaccination. The CDR3 nucleotides are TGTGCCAGCAGCCAGGGGATATATCAGCCCCAGCATTTT. Translated, it gives CASSQGIYQPQHF.